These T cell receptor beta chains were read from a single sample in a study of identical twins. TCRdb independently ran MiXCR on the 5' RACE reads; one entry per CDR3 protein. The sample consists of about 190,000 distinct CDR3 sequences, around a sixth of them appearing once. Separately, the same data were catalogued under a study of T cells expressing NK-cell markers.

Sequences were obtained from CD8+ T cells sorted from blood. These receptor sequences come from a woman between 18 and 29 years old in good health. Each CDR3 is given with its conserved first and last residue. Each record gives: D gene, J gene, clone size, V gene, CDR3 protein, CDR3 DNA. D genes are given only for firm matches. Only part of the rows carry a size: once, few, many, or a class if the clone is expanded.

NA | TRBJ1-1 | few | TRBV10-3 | CATEGAGTEAFF | TGTGCCACCGAGGGTGCAGGGACTGAAGCTTTCTTT
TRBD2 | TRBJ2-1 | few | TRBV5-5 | CASSLHGGAYNEQFF | TGTGCCAGCAGCTTGCACGGGGGGGCGTACAATGAGCAGTTCTTC
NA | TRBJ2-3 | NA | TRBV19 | CASSIVSGTDTQYF | TGTGCCAGTAGTATAGTAAGCGGCACAGATACGCAGTATTTT
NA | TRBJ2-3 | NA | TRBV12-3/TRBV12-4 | CASRGHETDTQYF | TGTGCCAGCAGGGGGCACGAAACAGATACGCAGTATTTT
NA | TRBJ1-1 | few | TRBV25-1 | CASRKLDSTEAFF | TGTGCCAGCAGGAAATTGGATAGCACTGAAGCTTTCTTT
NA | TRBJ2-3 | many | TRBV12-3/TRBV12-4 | CASSHTTQADTQYF | TGTGCCAGCAGCCACACGACCCAGGCAGATACGCAGTATTTT
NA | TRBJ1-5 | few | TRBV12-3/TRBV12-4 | CASSLLGPYFQPQHF | TGTGCCAGCAGTTTATTGGGTCCCTATTTTCAGCCCCAGCATTTT
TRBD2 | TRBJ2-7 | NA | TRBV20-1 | CSASLLAGTYEQYF | TGCAGTGCTAGCCTACTAGCGGGGACCTACGAGCAGTACTTC
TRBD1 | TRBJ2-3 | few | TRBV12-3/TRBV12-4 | CASSMTGGADTQYF | TGTGCCAGCAGTATGACAGGGGGCGCAGATACGCAGTATTTT
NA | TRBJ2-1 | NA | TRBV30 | CAWRNPSAYNEQFF | TGTGCCTGGAGGAACCCAAGCGCCTACAATGAGCAGTTCTTC
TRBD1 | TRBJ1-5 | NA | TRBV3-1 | CASSHDRGGRPQHF | TGTGCCAGCAGCCATGACAGGGGCGGGCGGCCCCAGCATTTT
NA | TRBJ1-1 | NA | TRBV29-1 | CSVEDGQSFMNTEAFF | TGCAGCGTTGAAGATGGACAGAGCTTCATGAACACTGAAGCTTTCTTT
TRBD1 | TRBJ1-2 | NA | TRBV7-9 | CASSYGQGNGYTF | TGTGCCAGCAGTTACGGACAGGGGAATGGCTACACCTTC
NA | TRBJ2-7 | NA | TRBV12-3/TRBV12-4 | CASSLRGQAYEQYF | TGTGCCAGCAGTTTACGGGGCCAGGCCTACGAGCAGTACTTC
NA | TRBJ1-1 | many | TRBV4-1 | CASSQDRGWDRLWESEAFF | TGCGCCAGCAGCCAAGATCGTGGTTGGGACCGCCTCTGGGAATCTGAAGCTTTCTTT
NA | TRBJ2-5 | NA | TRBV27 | CASSPINPVWETQYF | TGTGCCAGCAGTCCTATAAACCCTGTGTGGGAGACCCAGTACTTC
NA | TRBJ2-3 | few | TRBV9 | CASSLSGSTDTQYF | TGTGCCAGCAGCCTCAGCGGCAGCACAGATACGCAGTATTTT
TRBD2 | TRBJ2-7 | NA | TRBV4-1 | CASSHLTSGGYEQYF | TGCGCCAGCAGCCACCTAACTAGCGGGGGCTACGAGCAGTACTTC
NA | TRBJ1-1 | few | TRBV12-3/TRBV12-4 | CASSFGGGDTEAFF | TGTGCCAGCAGTTTTGGGGGCGGAGACACTGAAGCTTTCTTT
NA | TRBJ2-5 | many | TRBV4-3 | CASSQEAGFLETQYF | TGCGCCAGCAGCCAAGAAGCGGGCTTTTTAGAGACCCAGTACTTC
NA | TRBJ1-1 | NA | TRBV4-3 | CASSQWGVGGTEAFF | TGCGCCAGCAGCCAATGGGGAGTGGGGGGGACTGAAGCTTTCTTT
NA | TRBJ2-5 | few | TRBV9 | CASSGTMGQETQYF | TGTGCCAGCAGCGGGACTATGGGGCAAGAGACCCAGTACTTC
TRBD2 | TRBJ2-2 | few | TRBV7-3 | CASSASGGTPNTGELFF | TGTGCCAGCAGCGCTAGCGGGGGGACCCCGAACACCGGGGAGCTGTTTTTT
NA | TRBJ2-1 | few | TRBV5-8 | CASSLSSVNYNEQFF | TGTGCCAGCAGCCTTTCTTCAGTCAACTACAATGAGCAGTTCTTC
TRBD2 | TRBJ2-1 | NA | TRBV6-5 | CASSYSTSGRYNEQFF | TGTGCCAGCAGTTACTCGACTAGCGGGAGGTACAATGAGCAGTTCTTC
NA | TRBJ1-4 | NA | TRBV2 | CASLMEKLFF | TGTGCCAGCTTGATGGAAAAACTGTTTTTT
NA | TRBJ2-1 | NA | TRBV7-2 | CASNLPGPWVAEQFF | TGTGCCAGCAACCTCCCGGGCCCCTGGGTGGCGGAGCAGTTCTTC